This T cell receptor beta chain was found in a study of blood T cells in healthy people across ages (dated by TCRdb to 2015 to 2017). With respect to the entire study: Template switching captured roughly one uniquely barcoded TCR beta cDNA molecule per two T cells in model experiments. The study measured age-related changes in TCR beta repertoire diversity using deep sequencing normalized with unique cDNA molecular identifiers. The donors were divided into four age groups: young (average around 16 years), middle-aged (approximately 39), aged (about 62) and long-lived (roughly 86). Donors of different ages were randomly distributed across sequencing lanes to avoid experimental bias. The study analyzed two additional independent replicas of 1 million unique cDNA reads from the same blood draw for two donors, one aged 18 to 29 and one aged 80 or older. The paper's findings and limits, for the study overall: Total diversity estimates from one million sequenced T cells were considered lower bounds and underestimates. Bulk unsorted PBMC profiling prevented conclusive comparison of naive and antigen-experienced compartments. The CMV infection status of donors was not known, potentially confounding age-related changes in expanded clonotypes. As age increased, observed TCR beta diversity per million T cells dropped in a roughly linear way, and a significant reduction was already evident by age about 40. Compared with the aged group, the long-lived group had more naive CD4+ T cells, fewer expanded clones and increased TCR diversity, suggesting age selection. The percentage of naive T cells measured by flow cytometry correlated strongly with observed TCR beta diversity.

As encoded in the germline V gene, CDR1 is SGHTA while CDR2 is FQGNSA. Inclusive of the bounding cysteine and phenylalanine, the CDR3 is 16 residues long. This entry keeps only the CDR3 DNA: 48 bases, framed from base 1. The roughly 39 donors, aged roughly 6 to 95 years, were systemically healthy Caucasian individuals from Russia. Each donor gave roughly 9 milliliters of peripheral blood, drawn into EDTA-treated Vacutainer tubes. Ficoll-Paque density-gradient centrifugation was used to isolate PBMCs, with at least 6.5 million per sample. Total RNA was extracted from PBMCs with Trizol reagent, with at least 5 micrograms obtained per sample. For every donor, an aliquot of PBMCs went through flow cytometry to measure the percentages of naive CD45RAhigh/CD27high T cells. On this clonotype: Its binding antigen is unknown. An end of the junction does not agree with germline; a read error may underlie this.

The library was obtained by 5' RACE. The sequencer was an Illumina HiSeq 2500. The second PCR ran for roughly 7 to 11 cycles and used a J-beta primer mix along with a sample-barcoded 5' primer. Each TCR beta cDNA molecule received a unique molecular identifier from a template-switch 5' adaptor carrying 12 random nucleotides. Each sample yielded at least 2.5 million CDR3-containing paired-end reads. The Mint cDNA synthesis kit, primed by a TRBC-specific oligonucleotide, was used to synthesize first-strand cDNA from all RNA. All cDNA was treated with uracil-DNA glycosylase and then went through a first 18-cycle PCR with the universal primers M1SS and BC2_uni_R. As for the authors' bioinformatics: Each sample was normalized by randomly selecting 1 million high-quality reads, each carrying a distinct molecular identifier. Instead of being binned into consensus sequences, reads with shared molecular identifiers were discarded. CDR3 identification, clonotype clustering and error correction used MiTCR with a Q25 quality threshold and the strictest error-elimination algorithm. A nonparametric unseen species model with Euler transformation was used to estimate lower-bound total TCR beta diversity. TCRdb reanalyzed the raw reads on its own, using fastp at Q25 for trimming and MiXCR for clone calling, and kept in-frame beta chains. Every CDR3 protein is listed once, alongside the most common genes and DNA of its rows. The V and J calls reflect TCRdb's pipeline rather than the authors' work. In all, the sample holds around 990,000 distinct CDR3 sequences, and less than 45% of those were seen once. Around 13% of the sample goes to the ten largest clones.

The sample consisted of blood. This chain is built from TRBV7-2 and TRBJ1-2, with 9 bases aligning to TRBD1. This sequence originates from a young man in good health. The nucleotides read TGTGCCGGCAGCTATCAAGGGACAGGGCCATTCTATGGCTACACCTTC. Its protein is CAGSYQGTGPFYGYTF.